The entry that follows covers one TCR beta chain sequence. The antigen this receptor binds is unknown. No base qualities exist here, and no much larger clone lies one base off it. The treatment or condition label of this sample denotes: in vitro stimulation with specific CMV peptide epitopes to enrich CMV-specific T cells. TCRdb names Illumina HiSeq 1500 as the instrument used. In-frame beta chains were kept once TCRdb had trimmed the public reads at Q25 with fastp and called clones with MiXCR. CDR3 protein duplicates are merged, each entry listing the most common genes and DNA. Within this sample are hundreds of thousands of distinct CDR3 sequences, with less than 35% of them counted one time only. The leading ten clones occupy about 14% of the sample. Sequences DFQATT (CDR1) and SNEGSKA (CDR2) are obtained from the germline V gene (reference sequence). Trimming costs V 1 base and J 1 base, and their ends lie 5 bases apart. Its CDR3 holds 14 amino acids, cysteine through phenylalanine. Here the CDR3 DNA is all that survives: 42 bases in frame from base 1.

This sample is part of a study of T cell repertoires in cytomegalovirus infection (dated by TCRdb to about 2019). Describing the broader study: Peptide stimulations targeted recently identified HLA-C-restricted CMV epitopes, whose presentation resists viral immunomodulation, together with well-studied HLA-B-restricted epitopes. Because public TCR beta signatures pointed to carriage of CMV infection together with the matching HLA type, the HLA type of each donor mattered for the analysis.

Overall study outcomes, separate from this receptor: The ex vivo response was dominated by HLA-C-restricted CMV-specific TCR beta clonotypes, which also provided the single most frequent clonotype in two of eight donors. Carriers of CMV infection plus the relevant HLA type were discriminated by the cumulative frequency of public TCR beta family members in the study cohort and in an independent approximately 350-donor cohort.

The clonotype comes from a human donor in good health (CMV status not recorded). Some clones in this sample may be carry-over from other donors' samples. Sequenced material: cultured CD8+ T cells from PBMCs, taken from culture after CMV antigen stimulation. The chain is made from TRBV20-1 and TRBJ2-6, with no D gene named confidently. The bases read TGCAGTGCTAGAGTCCAATCTGGGGCCAACGTCCTGACTTTC. It is translated as CSARVQSGANVLTF.